Each of the 27 T cell receptor beta chains below was sequenced from the same sample in a study of Graves' ophthalmopathy and Graves' hyperthyroidism (dated by TCRdb to between 2018 and 2020). This sample was sequenced with an Illumina HiSeq 2000. TCR beta CDR3 regions were amplified from RNA transcripts for repertoire sequencing. HTBI primers and the Qiagen OneStep RT-PCR kit were used in a first-round RT-PCR, which was followed by a second-round multiplex PCR, size selection and purification. The public reads were run again by TCRdb, first through fastp at Q25 and then through MiXCR, and only productive beta chains were kept. CDR3 protein duplicates are merged, each entry listing the most common genes and DNA. The sample table records roughly 350,000 distinct CDR3 sequences; approximately 18% of these occur just once. The ten largest make up 2.4% of the sample. Specimen: peripheral blood. These receptors originate from an adult woman with stable Graves' hyperthyroidism.

This clonotype has at least ten counts. V is TRBV28 and J is TRBJ2-7; 8 bases map to TRBD2. Germline CDR1 MDHEN, CDR2 SYDVKM. CDR3 length: 14 amino acids. Trimming at V came to 6 bases and at J to 2 bases, leaving 6 bases not matched to a gene. The CDR3 sequence is CASSSPGLAYEQYF. In DNA form, the CDR3 reads TGTGCCAGCAGCTCCCCGGGACTAGCCTACGAGCAGTACTTC.

This clonotype came up many times. V usage is TRBV2 and J usage is TRBJ1-5, with 7 bases matching TRBD1. V was pared by 3 bases and J by 8 bases, with 10 bases of the junction left unmatched. The germline V gene encodes CDR1 SNHLY and CDR2 FYNNEI. CDR3 size: 15 residues. In DNA form, the CDR3 reads TGTGCCAGCAGTGACTTGAGCTCAGGGGGTAAGCCCCAGCATTTT. Translation: CASSDLSSGGKPQHF.

This clonotype has ten or more counts. The chain employs TRBV20-1 and TRBJ2-7, with 10 bases that match TRBD2. Germline V gene data show CDR1 as DFQATT and CDR2 as SNEGSKA (reference sequence). After removal of 8 bases from V and 4 bases from J, the junction contained 11 bases not matched to a gene. The CDR3 sequence is 14 residues long. CDR3 amino acids: CSLLASGSTYEQYF. CDR3 bases: TGCAGTCTGCTAGCTAGCGGGAGTACTTACGAGCAGTACTTC.

There are many counts of this clonotype. The chain combines TRBV27 with TRBJ2-7; 10 bases are a match to TRBD1. CDR1 and CDR2 from the germline V gene are MNHEY and SMNVEV (reference sequence). The CDR3 is 15 amino acids. V dropped 6 bases and J dropped 2; count of bases not matched to a gene: 7. CDR3: CASSKTGTGAYEQYF. CDR3 sequence (DNA): TGTGCCAGCAGCAAGACCGGGACAGGGGCCTACGAGCAGTACTTC.

This clonotype was recorded many times. The chain links TRBV28 to TRBJ2-7; 10 bases agree with TRBD2. This CDR3 has 15 residues. CDR1 and CDR2 (germline): MDHEN, SYDVKM. V lost 7 bases and J lost 7; bases outside the gene matches: 13. CDR3 nucleotide sequence: TGTGCCAGCACTCCTTTACTAGCGGGATACCGGGAGCAGTACTTC. Its translation: CASTPLLAGYREQYF.

This clonotype has only a few counts. The V call is TRBV29-1, the J call TRBJ2-1, with 9 positions matching TRBD2. The germline V gene encodes CDR1 SQVTM and CDR2 ANQGSEA. V lost 6 bases and J lost 6; bases outside the gene matches: 9. The CDR3 has 14 residues. In nucleotides, the CDR3 is TGCAGCGTCGATTTTCGACTAGCGGTCAATGAGCAGTTCTTC. Translating it yields CSVDFRLAVNEQFF.

This clonotype has at least ten counts. Relative to the germline gene, one junction end is altered; a read error may explain this. V usage is TRBV3-1 and J usage is TRBJ2-5; D is possibly TRBD2 (6 bases). The CDR3 is 13 amino acids. Germline V lookup: CDR1 LGHDT, CDR2 YNNKEL (reference sequence). The chain's CDR3 is CASSQVGGETQYF. CDR3 bases: TGTGCCAGCAGTCAAGTGGGAGGAGAGACCCAGTACTTC.

The chain has TRBV4-1 and TRBJ2-2, with D uncertain. Trimming cost V 1 base and J 1 base, with 10 bases left between them. Germline V gene sequence: CDR1 MGHRA, CDR2 YSYEKL. This CDR3 is built from 16 residues. The CDR3 DNA follows: TGCGCCAGCAGCCAAGTACCCAGGCGGAACACCGGGGAGCTGTTTTTT. Amino acid sequence: CASSQVPRRNTGELFF.

This clonotype was detected many times. The gene calls are TRBV7-9 and TRBJ1-6; D remains unclear. CDR1 and CDR2 (germline): SEHNR, FQNEAQ (reference sequence). The CDR3 covers 12 residues. V was pared by 5 bases and J by 10 bases, with 9 bases between. The CDR3 DNA sequence: TGTGCCAGCAGCCGATTGGACTCACCCCTCCACTTT. This encodes CASSRLDSPLHF.

There are many counts of this clonotype. V is TRBV6-5 and J is TRBJ2-7, with 12 bases fitting TRBD2. The CDR3 totals 17 residues. V gave up 0 bases and J gave up 6 bases; unmatched junction bases: 9. The V gene's germline CDR1 is MNHEY and CDR2 SVGAGI. The CDR3 sequence is CASSYSPLLAGGPEQYF. The CDR3 nucleotides read TGTGCCAGCAGTTACTCCCCACTCCTAGCGGGAGGGCCCGAGCAGTACTTC.

This clonotype was detected many times. CDR3 coding DNA: TGTGCCAGCAGTTTTTTCTCCACGAACACTGAAGCTTTCTTT. Translating it yields CASSFFSTNTEAFF. The gene calls are TRBV27 and TRBJ1-1; D unresolved. The CDR3 runs to 14 residues. Germline V lookup: CDR1 MNHEY, CDR2 SMNVEV (reference sequence). V lost 3 bases to trimming and J lost 1 base, with 9 bases between them.

The chain couples TRBV11-2 to TRBJ2-5; D perhaps matches TRBD2 (7 bases). The CDR3 is made up of 14 amino acids. V lost 2 bases to trimming and J lost 8 bases, with 15 bases between them. Looked up from germline, CDR1 is SGHAT and CDR2 is FQNNGV. CDR3 nucleotides: TGTGCCAGCAGCTTAATGGGGGGGCCGGATACCCAGTACTTC. Its protein is CASSLMGGPDTQYF.

In this sample, this clonotype turned up many times. This chain uses TRBV2 with TRBJ2-5, with D hard to call. There are 14 residues in the CDR3. CDR1 and CDR2 (germline): SNHLY, FYNNEI. With 5 bases removed from V and 7 bases from J, the gap between germline ends came to 17 bases. The CDR3 spells CASSTLGVPATQYF. The CDR3 region has the DNA TGTGCCAGCAGTACCCTTGGGGTGCCGGCGACCCAGTACTTC.

The chain links TRBV6-1 to TRBJ2-2; D not certain. This CDR3 is built from 13 residues. The germline V and J ends were trimmed by 5 bases and 6 bases, with 10 bases remaining between them. Germline CDR1 is MNHNS and CDR2 is SASEGT. The CDR3 DNA follows: TGTGCCAGCAGTCCCCCGCTGCCCGGGGAGCTGTTTTTT. Residues: CASSPPLPGELFF.

The sample holds a few counts of this clonotype. This chain joins TRBV4-3 and TRBJ2-7; D might be TRBD2 (6 bases). The CDR3 contains 16 residues. Trimming removed 2 bases from V and 6 bases from J, with 20 bases in between. Germline V lookup: CDR1 LGHNA, CDR2 YSLEER. CDR3 nucleotide sequence: TGCGCCAGCAGCCAATCGTGGGTCAGGGACTTCTCCGAGCAGTACTTC. As protein: CASSQSWVRDFSEQYF.

This clonotype was picked up many times. The chain joins TRBV28 to TRBJ2-1; 7 bases fit TRBD1. CDR3 length: 14 residues. Trimming cost V 2 bases and J 2 bases; bases outside gene matches: 0. The germline CDR1 and CDR2 sequences are MDHEN and SYDVKM. CDR3 DNA sequence: TGTGCCAGCAGTTTAGACAGGGCCTACAATGAGCAGTTCTTC. Translating it yields CASSLDRAYNEQFF.

The table lists this clonotype with many counts. This sequence joins TRBV7-9 and TRBJ2-5, with 7 bases lining up with TRBD1. The CDR3 extends over 15 amino acids. Losses at the gene ends were 3 bases for V and 1 base for J; bases not matched to a gene: 5. CDR1 is SEHNR and CDR2 is FQNEAQ in the germline V gene (reference sequence). CDR3 coding DNA: TGTGCCAGCAGCTTTCACCAGGGGGTCCAAGAGACCCAGTACTTC. This gives the protein CASSFHQGVQETQYF.

The rearrangement joins TRBV4-3 to TRBJ1-3; perhaps TRBD1 as D (5 bases). The CDR3 totals 17 residues. V was trimmed by 0 bases and J by 0 bases, leaving 12 bases between them. Germline V gives CDR1 LGHNA, CDR2 YSLEER. CDR3: CASSQEWGGSSGNTIYF. The CDR3 DNA is TGCGCCAGCAGCCAAGAGTGGGGCGGCAGCTCTGGAAACACCATATATTTT.

This clonotype showed up just a few times. One junction end does not reproduce the germline sequence, and a read error may be involved. This chain joins TRBV30 and TRBJ2-7; 8 bases agree with TRBD2. Looked up from germline, CDR1 is GTSNPN and CDR2 is SVGIG (reference sequence). The CDR3 contains 13 residues. Here the CDR3 reads CAWSGLAGEEQHF. The DNA for the CDR3 is TGTGCCTGGAGTGGGCTAGCGGGCGAGGAGCAGCACTTC. Full variable domain (remainder filled in from reference TRBV30 and TRBJ2-7): SQTIHQWPATLVQPVGSPLSLECTVEGTSNPNLYWYRQAAGRGLQLLFYSVGIGQISSEVPQNLSASRPQDRQFILSSKKLLLSDSGFYLCAWSGLAGEEQHFGPGTRLTVT.

This clonotype was picked up many times. CDR3 loop: CASSFSIGSGYTF. CDR3 coding DNA: TGTGCCAGCAGCTTTTCTATCGGGAGTGGCTACACCTTC. The genes are TRBV7-2 and TRBJ1-2; the D is unclear. The V and J ends lost 3 bases and 7 bases respectively, with 12 bases between them. Germline V gives CDR1 SGHTA, CDR2 FQGNSA. The CDR3 consists of 13 residues.

This clonotype was recorded many times. The V call is TRBV29-1, the J call TRBJ1-2; no firm D call. Trimming stripped 7 bases from V and 4 bases from J, with 10 bases between. Germline V gene sequence: CDR1 SQVTM, CDR2 ANQGSEA. CDR3 length: 11 amino acids. CDR3 amino acids: CSAPDGYGYTF. In DNA form, the CDR3 reads TGCAGCGCCCCAGACGGCTATGGCTACACCTTC.

Remarks on this clonotype: A read error may produce the germline difference seen at one junction end. The V gene is TRBV4-3, the J gene TRBJ1-1; no clear D. Germline lookup yields CDR1 LGHNA and CDR2 YSLEER. The CDR3 is 13 residues long. The DNA for the CDR3 is TGCGCCAGCAGCCAAGTAGTGCACACTGAAGATTTCTTT. Protein product: CASSQVVHTEDFF.

This clonotype was observed many times. CDR3 protein: CATSRESADEAFF. The CDR3 nucleotides read TGTGCCACCAGCAGGGAATCTGCGGATGAAGCTTTCTTT. This rearrangement joins TRBV15 to TRBJ1-1; no clear D gene. V was cut by 3 bases and J by 7 bases, with 12 bases left in between. Germline loops: CDR1 LNHNV, CDR2 YYDKDF (reference sequence). This CDR3 comprises 13 residues.

This clonotype occurred many times. The CDR3 region has the DNA TGTGCCAGCAGTTACATTAGCCCGGGAGGCTTCCAAGAGACCCAGTACTTC. Translated: CASSYISPGGFQETQYF. The rearrangement uses TRBV6-2 or TRBV6-3 and TRBJ2-5, with TRBD2 matching 7 bases. The CDR3 is made up of 17 amino acids. V shed 2 bases, J shed 1 base, and the junction held 10 bases outside the gene matches. Germline V lookup: CDR1 MNHEY, CDR2 SVGEGT.

The chain is built from TRBV4-1 and TRBJ2-7; the D gene is possibly TRBD1 (6 bases). V was pared by 3 bases and J by 3 bases, with 15 bases between. The germline V gene has CDR1 MGHRA and CDR2 YSYEKL. The CDR3 is made up of 15 amino acids. CDR3 DNA: TGCGCCAGCAGCCAGAACACAGGGTACATCTACGAGCAGTACTTC. It codes for CASSQNTGYIYEQYF.

This clonotype came up many times. The rearrangement uses TRBV29-1 and TRBJ1-2, with D maybe TRBD1 (5 bases). Trimming left V 2 bases short and J 3 bases short, with 13 bases between. Germline V gene data show CDR1 as SQVTM and CDR2 as ANQGSEA. This CDR3 has 14 residues. CDR3 DNA sequence: TGCAGCGTTGAAAGTTGGGGGTTAGACTATGGCTACACCTTC. It codes for CSVESWGLDYGYTF.

There are many counts of this clonotype. V and J are TRBV20-1 and TRBJ2-7, with 8 bases that match TRBD1. Trimming at V came to 0 bases and at J to 2 bases, leaving 6 bases not matched to a gene. The CDR3 contains 15 residues. The germline CDR1 and CDR2 sequences are DFQATT and SNEGSKA (reference sequence). The CDR3 reads CSARDQGAVPYEQYF. The CDR3 region has the DNA TGCAGTGCTAGAGATCAGGGGGCGGTCCCCTACGAGCAGTACTTC.